These 11 T cell receptor beta chains were sequenced from one sample in a study of blood T cell repertoires in COVID-19. Method: immunoSEQ multiplex PCR; TCRdb's copy keeps in-frame clones and lacks some. This sample yields 60,000 to 75,000 clones, of which roughly two thirds are seen a single time; 51% belongs to the top ten. The sequenced sample consisted of PBMCs or T cells enriched from blood (not recorded which). These receptors were collected from a woman aged 60-70 years who had been exposed to COVID-19.

The V and J genes are TRBV30 and TRBJ2-2, with D possibly matching TRBD2 (7 bases). The CDR3 loop spans 14 amino acids. The V gene's germline CDR1 is GTSNPN and CDR2 SVGIG (reference sequence). The ends were cut back, 4 bases at V and 8 bases at J, with 17 bases in the middle. The CDR3: CAWTHVGGRGELFF. The CDR3 DNA follows: TGTGCCTGGACCCACGTGGGGGGGCGAGGGGAGCTGTTTTTT.

This clone was detected only a few times. The gene calls are TRBV11-2 and TRBJ2-1, with a weak D call TRBD1 (5 bases). Germline-derived CDR1 and CDR2 are SGHAT and FQNNGV. Trimming stripped 0 bases from V and 3 bases from J, with 9 bases between. CDR3 length equals 15 residues. CDR3 region: CASSLDRTSYNEQFF. The CDR3 region has the DNA TGTGCCAGCAGCTTAGATCGGACAAGCTACAATGAGCAGTTCTTC.

The chain uses TRBV25-1 and TRBJ2-6; D remains ambiguous. CDR3 length: 16 amino acids. The V gene's germline CDR1 is MGHDK and CDR2 SYGVNS. Trimming removed 3 bases at V and 1 base at J, with 10 bases between. CDR3 sequence: CASSDAILSGANVLTF. The CDR3 region has the DNA TGTGCCAGCAGTGATGCAATACTATCTGGGGCCAACGTCCTGACTTTC.

In DNA form, the CDR3 reads TGTGCCAGCAGTTTGTATTACAGGGCCAGCAATCAGCCCCAGCATTTT. It encodes CASSLYYRASNQPQHF. V usage is TRBV28 and J usage is TRBJ1-5; D is perhaps TRBD1 (6 bases). There are 16 residues in the CDR3. Germline assignment: CDR1 MDHEN and CDR2 SYDVKM. Trimming cost V 3 bases and J 1 base, with 13 bases left between them.

This chain uses TRBV27 with TRBJ2-7, with 7 bases fitting TRBD1. CDR3 length: 14 amino acids. Germline CDR1 and CDR2: MNHEY and SMNVEV (reference sequence). V lost 2 bases, J lost 5 bases, and 6 bases stayed unmatched. Here the CDR3 DNA reads TGTGCCAGCAGTTTAAGGACAGGCACCCACGAGCAGTACTTC. It codes for CASSLRTGTHEQYF.

The table lists this clone with a count of one. The chain links TRBV30 to TRBJ2-3, with D perhaps TRBD2 (5 bases). There are 14 residues in the CDR3. Germline loops: CDR1 GTSNPN, CDR2 SVGIG (reference sequence). V was clipped by 3 bases and J by 2 bases, with 12 bases between them. The CDR3 sequence is CAWRGLANTDTQYF. As DNA, the CDR3 is TGTGCCTGGAGAGGGCTAGCCAACACAGATACGCAGTATTTT.

The chain recombines TRBV24-1 with TRBJ2-7, with D perhaps TRBD2 (5 bases). Germline values: CDR1 KGHDR, CDR2 SFDVKD. V lost 2 bases and J lost 3, with 13 bases in between. The CDR3 runs 15 residues. The CDR3 DNA is TGTGCCACCAGTGATTCTCGGGGAACCCACTACGAGCAGTACTTC. The encoded protein is CATSDSRGTHYEQYF.

This chain joins TRBV27 and TRBJ2-7, with 9 positions matching TRBD1. The V and J ends lost 8 bases and 5 bases, in that order; junction bases with no gene match: 13. The CDR3 is 15 residues long. The germline V gene has CDR1 MNHEY and CDR2 SMNVEV (reference sequence). The CDR3 here is CASGPRDRVIHEQYF. The CDR3 DNA reads as TGTGCCAGCGGGCCCCGGGACAGGGTAATCCACGAGCAGTACTTC.

This chain connects TRBV7-9 to TRBJ1-2, with 11 positions matching TRBD1. Germline CDR1 and CDR2: SEHNR and FQNEAQ (reference sequence). V shed 6 bases and J 8 bases; nucleotides not matched to a gene: 5. This CDR3 contains 13 residues. The CDR3: CASRGQGASGYTF. Here the CDR3 DNA reads TGTGCCAGCAGAGGACAGGGGGCATCGGGCTACACCTTC.

A word on this clone: The germline gene is not matched at one end of the junction; a read error may be the cause. The chain links TRBV7-9 to TRBJ2-2; TRBD2 matches 8 bases. Germline CDR1 SEHNR, CDR2 FQNEAQ (reference sequence). The CDR3 spans 15 residues. CDR3 bases: TGTGCCAGCAGCTTAGGGGAACTAGCGGTTGGGGTGCTGTTTTTT. This gives the protein CASSLGELAVGVLFF.

Ten or more counts support this clone. The chain combines TRBV7-9 with TRBJ2-5; 7 bases are shared with TRBD2. The CDR3 runs 14 residues. The J segment lost 5 bases and the V segment lost 2 bases, leaving 5 bases of the junction unmatched. Germline V gene data show CDR1 as SEHNR and CDR2 as FQNEAQ (reference sequence). The CDR3: CASSLYGRMETQYF. In DNA, the CDR3 is TGTGCCAGCAGCTTATACGGGAGGATGGAGACCCAGTACTTC.